This T cell receptor beta chain was sequenced in a study of shared clonotypes between healthy human individuals. All donors were Caucasian adults living in Nashville, Tennessee. The V end lost 5 bases, the J end lost 0 bases, and 7 bases lay between the germline ends. Germline CDR1 is SEHNR and CDR2 is FQNEAQ (reference sequence). This CDR3 has 13 amino acids. This clone was counted once. Additional DNA sequences in this sample encode the identical CDR3. At the deep level, the assay was run. The repertoire was sequenced with immunoSEQ multiplex PCR; TCRdb's copy has only in-frame clones and lacks some. The sample lists approximately 640,000 clones, about three quarters occurring once.

This receptor was identified in a woman between 25 and 40 years old in good health. The J gene is TRBJ1-1, the V gene TRBV7-9; D remains ambiguous. Sequenced sample: memory CD4+ T cells sorted from blood. Subset meaning: CD45RA-negative fraction. The CDR3 protein is CASSPSMNTEAFF. In DNA form, the CDR3 reads TGTGCCAGCAGCCCGAGCATGAACACTGAAGCTTTCTTT.